Listed here is a single TCR beta chain. The data were obtained in a study of cytomegalovirus exposure and HLA in healthy donors. The method was immunoSEQ multiplex PCR; TCRdb's version includes in-frame clones alone and lacks a portion of them. Of 300,000 or so clones in the sample, approximately 85% are singletons; the top ten hold over 0.9%. V lost 2 bases, J lost 1 base, and 21 bases lay in between. Germline loops: CDR1 KGHSH, CDR2 LQKENI. The CDR3 length is 18 residues. The chain joins TRBV18 to TRBJ2-7; D is perhaps TRBD1 (6 bases). The receptor was derived from a man in his thirties or forties in good health and CMV-seronegative. The sequencing sample was made of PBMCs. CDR3 sequence: CASSPDLGVGQTSYEQYF. The CDR3 DNA sequence: TGTGCCAGCTCACCAGATTTGGGGGTCGGACAGACATCCTACGAGCAGTACTTC.